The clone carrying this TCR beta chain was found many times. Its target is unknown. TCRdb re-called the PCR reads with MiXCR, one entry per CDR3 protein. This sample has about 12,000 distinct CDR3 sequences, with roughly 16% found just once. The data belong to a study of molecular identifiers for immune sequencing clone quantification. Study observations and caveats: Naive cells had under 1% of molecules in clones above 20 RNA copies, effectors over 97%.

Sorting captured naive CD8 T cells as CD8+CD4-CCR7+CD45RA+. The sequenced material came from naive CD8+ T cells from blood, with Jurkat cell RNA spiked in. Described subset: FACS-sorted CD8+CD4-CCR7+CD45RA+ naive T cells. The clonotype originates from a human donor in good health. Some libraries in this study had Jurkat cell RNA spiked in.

The CDR3 DNA is TGTGCCAGCAGTTCTACCGGGAGTCTCAATGAGCAGTTCTTC. Translation gives CASSSTGSLNEQFF. The rearrangement links TRBV6-6 to TRBJ2-1, with D possibly TRBD2 on 6 matching bases. Germline CDR1 reads MNHNY; CDR2 reads SVGAGI (reference sequence). V lost 4 bases to trimming and J lost 6 bases, with 13 bases between them. The CDR3 runs to 14 residues.